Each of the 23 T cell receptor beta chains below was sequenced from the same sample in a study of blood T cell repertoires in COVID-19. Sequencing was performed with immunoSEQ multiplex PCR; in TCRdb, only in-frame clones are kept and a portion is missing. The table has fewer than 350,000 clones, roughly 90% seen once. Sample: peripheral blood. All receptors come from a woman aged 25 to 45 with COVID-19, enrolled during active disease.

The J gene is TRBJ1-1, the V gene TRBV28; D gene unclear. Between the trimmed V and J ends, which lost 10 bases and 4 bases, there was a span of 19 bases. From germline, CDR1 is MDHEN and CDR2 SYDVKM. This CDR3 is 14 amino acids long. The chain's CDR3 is CAIQEPGWATEAFF. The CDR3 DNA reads TGTGCCATCCAAGAGCCAGGCTGGGCCACTGAAGCTTTCTTT.

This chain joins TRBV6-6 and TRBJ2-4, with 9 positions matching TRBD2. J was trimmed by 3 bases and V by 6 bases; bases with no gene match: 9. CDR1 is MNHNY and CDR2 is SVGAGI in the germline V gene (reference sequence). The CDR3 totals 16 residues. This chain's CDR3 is CASSATSGFGKNIQYF. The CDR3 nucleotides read TGTGCCAGCAGCGCGACTAGCGGCTTTGGCAAAAACATTCAGTACTTC.

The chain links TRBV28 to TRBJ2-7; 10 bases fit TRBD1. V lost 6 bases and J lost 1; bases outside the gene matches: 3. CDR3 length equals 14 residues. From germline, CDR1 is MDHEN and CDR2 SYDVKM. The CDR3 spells CASRWDRGSYEQYF. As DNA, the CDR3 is TGTGCCAGCAGATGGGACAGGGGTTCCTACGAGCAGTACTTC.

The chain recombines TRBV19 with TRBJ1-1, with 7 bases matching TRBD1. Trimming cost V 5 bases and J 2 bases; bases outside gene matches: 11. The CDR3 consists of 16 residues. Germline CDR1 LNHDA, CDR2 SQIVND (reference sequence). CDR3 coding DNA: TGTGCCAGTAGTTCACGAAGGGGGCAGGGCAACACTGAAGCTTTCTTT. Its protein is CASSSRRGQGNTEAFF. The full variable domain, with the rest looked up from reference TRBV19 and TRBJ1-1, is DGGITQSPKYLFRKEGQNVTLSCEQNLNHDAMYWYRQDPGQGLRLIYYSQIVNDFQKGDIAEGYSVSREKKESFPLTVTSAQKNPTAFYLCASSSRRGQGNTEAFFGQGTRLTVV.

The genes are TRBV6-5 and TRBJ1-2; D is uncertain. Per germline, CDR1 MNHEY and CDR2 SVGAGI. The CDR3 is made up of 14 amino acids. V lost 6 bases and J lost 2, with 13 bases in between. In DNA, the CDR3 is TGTGCCAGCAGAGTACCGGGTGGAAACTATGGCTACACCTTC. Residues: CASRVPGGNYGYTF.

CDR3: CATSDPGQWGTGELFF. DNA for the CDR3: TGTGCCACCAGTGATCCCGGACAGTGGGGAACCGGGGAGCTGTTTTTT. This chain links TRBV24-1 with TRBJ2-2, with D tentatively TRBD1 (6 bases). The CDR3 totals 16 residues. Between the trimmed V and J ends, which lost 3 bases and 5 bases, there was a span of 15 bases. Germline V gives CDR1 KGHDR, CDR2 SFDVKD.

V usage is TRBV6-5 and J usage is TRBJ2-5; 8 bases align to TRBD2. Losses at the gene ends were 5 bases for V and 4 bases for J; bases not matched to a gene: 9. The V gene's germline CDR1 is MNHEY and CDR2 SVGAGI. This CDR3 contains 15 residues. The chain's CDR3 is CASSKGWAGGETQYF. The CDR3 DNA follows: TGTGCCAGCAGTAAGGGGTGGGCGGGAGGAGAGACCCAGTACTTC.

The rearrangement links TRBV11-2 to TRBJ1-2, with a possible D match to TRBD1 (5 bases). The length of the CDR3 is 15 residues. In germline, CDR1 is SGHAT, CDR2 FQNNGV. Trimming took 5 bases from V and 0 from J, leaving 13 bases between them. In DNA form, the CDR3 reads TGTGCCAGCAGCCGCCGACAGACAGCTAACTATGGCTACACCTTC. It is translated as CASSRRQTANYGYTF.

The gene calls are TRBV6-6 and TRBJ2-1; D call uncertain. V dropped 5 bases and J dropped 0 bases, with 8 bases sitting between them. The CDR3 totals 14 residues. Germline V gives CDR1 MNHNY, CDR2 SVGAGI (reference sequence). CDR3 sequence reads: CASSGRSSYNEQFF. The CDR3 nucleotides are TGTGCCAGCAGTGGTAGGAGCTCCTACAATGAGCAGTTCTTC.

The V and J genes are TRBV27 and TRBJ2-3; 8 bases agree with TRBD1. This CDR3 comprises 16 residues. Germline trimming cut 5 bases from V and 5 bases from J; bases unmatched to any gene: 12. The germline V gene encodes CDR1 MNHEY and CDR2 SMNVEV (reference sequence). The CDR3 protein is CASSPIGQGDRDTQYF. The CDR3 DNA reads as TGTGCCAGCAGTCCGATTGGACAGGGAGATAGAGATACGCAGTATTTT.

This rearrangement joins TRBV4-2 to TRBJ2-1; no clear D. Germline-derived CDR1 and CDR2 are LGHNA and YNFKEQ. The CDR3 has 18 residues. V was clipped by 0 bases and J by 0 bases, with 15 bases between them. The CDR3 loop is CASSQEYSAQSSYNEQFF. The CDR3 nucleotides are TGTGCCAGCAGCCAAGAGTATTCAGCGCAGAGCTCCTACAATGAGCAGTTCTTC.

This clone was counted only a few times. CDR3 sequence: CASSTGFRYGYTF. The CDR3 DNA reads TGTGCCAGTAGCACAGGGTTTCGGTATGGCTACACCTTC. The rearrangement joins TRBV19 to TRBJ1-2, with D possibly being TRBD1 (6 bases). The CDR3 is 13 amino acids. Germline values: CDR1 LNHDA, CDR2 SQIVND (reference sequence). Trimming removed 6 bases from V and 5 bases from J, with 13 bases in between.

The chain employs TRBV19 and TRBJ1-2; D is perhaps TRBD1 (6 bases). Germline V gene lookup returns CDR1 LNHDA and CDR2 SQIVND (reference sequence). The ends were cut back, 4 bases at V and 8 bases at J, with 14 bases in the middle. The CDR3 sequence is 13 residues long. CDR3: CASSRAAQGGYTF. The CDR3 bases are TGTGCCAGTAGTAGGGCGGCCCAGGGGGGCTACACCTTC.

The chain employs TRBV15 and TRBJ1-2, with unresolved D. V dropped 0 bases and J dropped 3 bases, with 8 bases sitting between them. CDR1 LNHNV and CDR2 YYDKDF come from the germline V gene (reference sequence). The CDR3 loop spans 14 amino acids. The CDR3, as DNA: TGTGCCACCAGCAGAGAGGGCAGATACTATGGCTACACCTTC. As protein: CATSREGRYYGYTF. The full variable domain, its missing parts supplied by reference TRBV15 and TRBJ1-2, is DAMVIQNPRYQVTQFGKPVTLSCSQTLNHNVMYWYQQKSSQAPKLLFHYYDKDFNNEADTPDNFQSRRPNTSFCFLDIRSPGLGDTAMYLCATSREGRYYGYTFGSGTRLTVV.

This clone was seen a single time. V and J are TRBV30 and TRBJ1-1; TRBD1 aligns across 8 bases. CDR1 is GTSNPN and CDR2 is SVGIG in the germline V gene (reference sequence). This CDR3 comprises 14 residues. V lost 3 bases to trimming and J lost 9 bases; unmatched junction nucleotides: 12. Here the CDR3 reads CAWSQGAPPEKAFF. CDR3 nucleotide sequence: TGTGCCTGGAGCCAGGGGGCCCCGCCGGAGAAAGCTTTCTTT.

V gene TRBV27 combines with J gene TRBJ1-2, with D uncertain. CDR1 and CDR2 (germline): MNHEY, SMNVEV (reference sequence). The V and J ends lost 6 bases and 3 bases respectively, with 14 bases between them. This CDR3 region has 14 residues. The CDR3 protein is CASSQSRVDYGYTF. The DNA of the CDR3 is TGTGCCAGCAGCCAGAGTCGGGTTGACTATGGCTACACCTTC.

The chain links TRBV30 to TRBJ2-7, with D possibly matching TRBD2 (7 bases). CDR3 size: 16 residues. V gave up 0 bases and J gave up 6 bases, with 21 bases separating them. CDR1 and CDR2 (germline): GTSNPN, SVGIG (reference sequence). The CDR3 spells CAWSVPTGRGAVEQYF. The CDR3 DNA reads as TGTGCCTGGAGTGTACCCACGGGACGGGGGGCAGTCGAGCAGTACTTC.

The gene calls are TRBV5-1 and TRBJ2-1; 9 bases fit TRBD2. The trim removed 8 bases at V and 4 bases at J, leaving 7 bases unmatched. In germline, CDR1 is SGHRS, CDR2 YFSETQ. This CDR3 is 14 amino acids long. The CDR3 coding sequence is TGCGCCAGTGGGCTAGGACTAGCGTACAATGAGCAGTTCTTC. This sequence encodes CASGLGLAYNEQFF.

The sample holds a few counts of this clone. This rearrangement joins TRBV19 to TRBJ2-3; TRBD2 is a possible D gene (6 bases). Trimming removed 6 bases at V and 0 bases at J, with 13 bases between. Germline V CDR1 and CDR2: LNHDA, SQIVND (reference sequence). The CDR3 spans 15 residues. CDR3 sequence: CASSRRGSSTDTQYF. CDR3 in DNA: TGTGCCAGTAGCCGCCGGGGGTCTAGCACAGATACGCAGTATTTT. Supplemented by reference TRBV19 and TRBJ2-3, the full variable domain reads DGGITQSPKYLFRKEGQNVTLSCEQNLNHDAMYWYRQDPGQGLRLIYYSQIVNDFQKGDIAEGYSVSREKKESFPLTVTSAQKNPTAFYLCASSRRGSSTDTQYFGPGTRLTVL.

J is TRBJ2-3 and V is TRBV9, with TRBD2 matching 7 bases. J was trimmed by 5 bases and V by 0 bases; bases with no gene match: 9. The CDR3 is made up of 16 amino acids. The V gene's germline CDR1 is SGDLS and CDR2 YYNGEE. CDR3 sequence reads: CASSVEAGRVEDTQYF. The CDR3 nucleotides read TGTGCCAGCAGCGTAGAAGCGGGACGGGTAGAAGATACGCAGTATTTT.

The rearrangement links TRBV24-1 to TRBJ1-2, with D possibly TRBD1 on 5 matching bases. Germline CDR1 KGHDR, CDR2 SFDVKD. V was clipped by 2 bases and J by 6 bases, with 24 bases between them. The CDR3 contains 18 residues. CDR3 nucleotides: TGTGCCACCAGTGATTCCTCTTCACAAGGCGGGGCACTGGATGGCTACACCTTC. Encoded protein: CATSDSSSQGGALDGYTF.

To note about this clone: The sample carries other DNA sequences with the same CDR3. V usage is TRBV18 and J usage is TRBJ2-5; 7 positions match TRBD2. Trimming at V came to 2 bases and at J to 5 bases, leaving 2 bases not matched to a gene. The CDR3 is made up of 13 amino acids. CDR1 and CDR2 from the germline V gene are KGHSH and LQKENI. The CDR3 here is CASSPGRGETQYF. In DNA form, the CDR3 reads TGTGCCAGCTCACCAGGGAGGGGTGAGACCCAGTACTTC.

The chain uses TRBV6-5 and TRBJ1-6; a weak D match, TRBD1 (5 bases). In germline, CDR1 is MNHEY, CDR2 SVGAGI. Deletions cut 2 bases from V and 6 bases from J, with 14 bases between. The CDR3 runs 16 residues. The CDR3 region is CASSYDSWRGNSPLHF. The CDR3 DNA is TGTGCCAGCAGTTACGACTCCTGGAGGGGTAATTCACCCCTCCACTTT.